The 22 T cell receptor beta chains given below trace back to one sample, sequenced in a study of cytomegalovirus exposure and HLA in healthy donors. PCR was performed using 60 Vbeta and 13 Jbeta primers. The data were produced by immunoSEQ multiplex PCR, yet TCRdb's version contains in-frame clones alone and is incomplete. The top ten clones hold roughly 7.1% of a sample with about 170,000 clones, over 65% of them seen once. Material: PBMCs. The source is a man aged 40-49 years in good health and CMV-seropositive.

The CDR3 sequence: CASSLGDRATDTQYF. The CDR3 nucleotides read TGTGCCAGCAGCTTAGGGGACAGGGCGACAGATACGCAGTATTTT. V and J are TRBV7-3 and TRBJ2-3; 9 nucleotides line up with TRBD1. The CDR3 is made up of 15 amino acids. J was trimmed by 3 bases and V by 2 bases; bases with no gene match: 3. Germline V gene lookup returns CDR1 SGHTA and CDR2 FQGTGA.

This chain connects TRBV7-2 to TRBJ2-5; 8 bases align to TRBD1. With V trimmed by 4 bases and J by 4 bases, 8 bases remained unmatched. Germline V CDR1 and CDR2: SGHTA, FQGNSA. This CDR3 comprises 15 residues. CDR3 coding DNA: TGTGCCAGCAGCTACACAGGGGGGAAGGGAGAGACCCAGTACTTC. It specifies CASSYTGGKGETQYF.

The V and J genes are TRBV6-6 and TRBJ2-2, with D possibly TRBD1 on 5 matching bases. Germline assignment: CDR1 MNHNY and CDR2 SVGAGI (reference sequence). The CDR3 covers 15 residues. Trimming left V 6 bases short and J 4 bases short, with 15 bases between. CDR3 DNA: TGTGCCAGCAGCAGGGAATTGGGGATCACCGGGGAGCTGTTTTTT. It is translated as CASSRELGITGELFF.

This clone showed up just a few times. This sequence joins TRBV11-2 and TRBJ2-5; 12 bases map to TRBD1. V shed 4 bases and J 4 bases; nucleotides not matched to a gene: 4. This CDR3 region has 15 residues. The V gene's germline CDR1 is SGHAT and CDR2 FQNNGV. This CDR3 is CASSSRDRGPETQYF. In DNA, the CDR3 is TGTGCCAGCAGCTCCCGGGACAGGGGGCCAGAGACCCAGTACTTC.

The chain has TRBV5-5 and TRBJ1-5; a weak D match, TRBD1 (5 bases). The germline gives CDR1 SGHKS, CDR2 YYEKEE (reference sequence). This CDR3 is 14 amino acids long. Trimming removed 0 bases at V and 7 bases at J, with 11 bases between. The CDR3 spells CASSLVGAGQPQHF. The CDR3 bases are TGTGCCAGCAGCTTGGTAGGGGCCGGACAGCCCCAGCATTTT.

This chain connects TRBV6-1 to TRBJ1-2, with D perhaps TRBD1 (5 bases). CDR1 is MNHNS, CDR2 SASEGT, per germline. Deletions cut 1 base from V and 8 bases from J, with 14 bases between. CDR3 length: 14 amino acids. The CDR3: CASSEDGRATGYTF. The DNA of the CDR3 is TGTGCCAGCAGTGAAGACGGCAGGGCGACCGGCTACACCTTC.

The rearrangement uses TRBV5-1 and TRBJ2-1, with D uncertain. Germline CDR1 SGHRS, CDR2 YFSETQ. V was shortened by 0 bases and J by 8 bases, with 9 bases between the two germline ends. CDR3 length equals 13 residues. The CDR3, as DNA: TGCGCCAGCAGCTTGGGGGCTTTCGATGAGCAGTTCTTC. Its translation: CASSLGAFDEQFF.

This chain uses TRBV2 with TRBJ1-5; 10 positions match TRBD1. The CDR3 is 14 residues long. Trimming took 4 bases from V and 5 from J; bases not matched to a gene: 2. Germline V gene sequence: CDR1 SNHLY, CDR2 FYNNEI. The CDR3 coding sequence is TGTGCCAGCAGTGTCGGGACAGGGGATCAGCCCCAGCATTTT. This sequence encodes CASSVGTGDQPQHF. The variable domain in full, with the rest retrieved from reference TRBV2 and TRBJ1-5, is EPEVTQTPSHQVTQMGQEVILRCVPISNHLYFYWYRQILGQKVEFLVSFYNNEISEKSEIFDDQFSVERPDGSNFTLKIRSTKLEDSAMYFCASSVGTGDQPQHFGDGTRLSIL.

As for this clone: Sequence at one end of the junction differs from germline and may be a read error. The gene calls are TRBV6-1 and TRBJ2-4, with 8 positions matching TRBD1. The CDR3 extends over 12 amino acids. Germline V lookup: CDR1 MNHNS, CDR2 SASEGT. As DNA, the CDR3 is TGTGCCAGCAGTGAAGGAGGGAACAGGGGGGACTTC. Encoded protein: CASSEGGNRGDF.

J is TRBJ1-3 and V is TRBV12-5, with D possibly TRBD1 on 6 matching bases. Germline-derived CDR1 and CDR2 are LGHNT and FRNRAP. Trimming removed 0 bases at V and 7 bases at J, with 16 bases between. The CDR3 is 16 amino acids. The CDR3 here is CASGLVLSQGSNTIYF. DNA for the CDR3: TGTGCTAGTGGTTTGGTACTTAGTCAGGGGAGTAACACCATATATTTT.

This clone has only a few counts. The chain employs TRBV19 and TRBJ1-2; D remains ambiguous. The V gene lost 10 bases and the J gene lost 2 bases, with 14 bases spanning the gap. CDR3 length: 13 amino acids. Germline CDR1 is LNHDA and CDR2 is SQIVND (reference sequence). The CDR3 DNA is TGTGCCACCGGGCGGGGTTCCAACTATGGCTACACCTTC. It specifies CATGRGSNYGYTF.

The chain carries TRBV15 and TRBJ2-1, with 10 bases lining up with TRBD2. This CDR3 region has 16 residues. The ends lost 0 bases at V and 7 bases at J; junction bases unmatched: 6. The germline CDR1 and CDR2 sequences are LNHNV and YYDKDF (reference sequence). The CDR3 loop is CATSRDLAGAGNEQFF. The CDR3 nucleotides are TGTGCCACCAGCAGAGATCTAGCGGGGGCCGGGAATGAGCAGTTCTTC.

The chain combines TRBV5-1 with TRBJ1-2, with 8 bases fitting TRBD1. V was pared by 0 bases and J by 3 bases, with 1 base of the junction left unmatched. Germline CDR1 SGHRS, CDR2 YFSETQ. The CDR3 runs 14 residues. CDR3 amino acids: CASSLAGGDYGYTF. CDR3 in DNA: TGCGCCAGCAGCTTGGCAGGGGGCGACTATGGCTACACCTTC.

The CDR3 protein is CASSQGTSGQETQYF. For the CDR3, the DNA is TGTGCCAGCAGCCAAGGGACTAGCGGCCAAGAGACCCAGTACTTC. The V call is TRBV13, the J call TRBJ2-5; 11 nucleotides match TRBD2. V lost 5 bases to trimming and J lost 1 base; unmatched junction nucleotides: 3. This CDR3 contains 15 residues. The V gene's germline CDR1 is PRHDT and CDR2 FYEKMQ (reference sequence).

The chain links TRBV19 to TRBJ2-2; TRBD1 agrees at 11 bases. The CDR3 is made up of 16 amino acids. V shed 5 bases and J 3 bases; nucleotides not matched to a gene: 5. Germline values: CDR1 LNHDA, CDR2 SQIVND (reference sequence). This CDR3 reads CASSRGDRGYTGELFF. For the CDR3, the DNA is TGTGCCAGTAGTCGGGGGGACAGGGGGTACACCGGGGAGCTGTTTTTT.

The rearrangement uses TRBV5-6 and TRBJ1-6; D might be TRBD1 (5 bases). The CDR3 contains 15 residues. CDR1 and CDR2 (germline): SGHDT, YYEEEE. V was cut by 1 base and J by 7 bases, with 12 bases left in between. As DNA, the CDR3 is TGTGCCAGCAGCTTGAGGCAGGGATGGAATTCACCCCTCCACTTT. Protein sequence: CASSLRQGWNSPLHF.

The CDR3 DNA is TGTGCCAGCAGCAGACAGGGCGGGGACAATGAGCAGTTCTTC. It translates to CASSRQGGDNEQFF. V is TRBV11-2 and J is TRBJ2-1; TRBD1 is a possible D gene (7 bases). V was clipped by 5 bases and J by 5 bases, with 13 bases between them. CDR1 is SGHAT, CDR2 FQNNGV, per germline. There are 14 residues in the CDR3.

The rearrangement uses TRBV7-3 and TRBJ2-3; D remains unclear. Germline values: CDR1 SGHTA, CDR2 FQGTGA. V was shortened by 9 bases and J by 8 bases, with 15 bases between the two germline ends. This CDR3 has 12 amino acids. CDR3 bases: TGTGCCAGTGGTGCGTCTCCTCTTACGCAGTATTTT. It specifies CASGASPLTQYF.

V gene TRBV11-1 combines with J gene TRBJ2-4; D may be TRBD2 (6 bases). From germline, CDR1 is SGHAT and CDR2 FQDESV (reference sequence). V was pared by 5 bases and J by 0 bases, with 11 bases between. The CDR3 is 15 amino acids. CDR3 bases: TGTGCCAGCAGCCGCGGGAACCTAGCCAAAAACATTCAGTACTTC. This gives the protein CASSRGNLAKNIQYF. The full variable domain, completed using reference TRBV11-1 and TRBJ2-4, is EAEVAQSPRYKITEKSQAVAFWCDPISGHATLYWYRQILGQGPELLVQFQDESVVDDSQLPKDRFSAERLKGVDSTLKIQPAELGDSAMYLCASSRGNLAKNIQYFGAGTRLSVL.

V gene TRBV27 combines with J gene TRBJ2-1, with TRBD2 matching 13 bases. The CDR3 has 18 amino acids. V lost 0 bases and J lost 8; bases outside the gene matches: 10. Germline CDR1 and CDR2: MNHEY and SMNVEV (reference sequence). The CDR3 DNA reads TGTGCCAGCAGTTTATCCGGGGGACTAGCGGGGTCTATACATGAGCAGTTCTTC. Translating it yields CASSLSGGLAGSIHEQFF.

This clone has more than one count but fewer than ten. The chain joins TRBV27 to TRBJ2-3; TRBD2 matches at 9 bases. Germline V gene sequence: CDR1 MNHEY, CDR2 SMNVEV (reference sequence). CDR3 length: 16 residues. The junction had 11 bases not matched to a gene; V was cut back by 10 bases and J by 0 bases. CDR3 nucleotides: TGTGCCACCCTGGGGTATAGCGGGGGAAGCACAGATACGCAGTATTTT. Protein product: CATLGYSGGSTDTQYF.

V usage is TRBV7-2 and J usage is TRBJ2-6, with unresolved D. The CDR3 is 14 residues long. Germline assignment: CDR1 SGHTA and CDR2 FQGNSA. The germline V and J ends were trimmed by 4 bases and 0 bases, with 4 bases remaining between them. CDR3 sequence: CASSSHSGANVLTF. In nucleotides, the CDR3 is TGTGCCAGCAGCTCCCACTCTGGGGCCAACGTCCTGACTTTC.